The source of this T cell receptor (beta chain) is a study of T cells in Graves' hyperthyroidism and ophthalmopathy. CDR3 length: 11 amino acids. In germline, CDR1 is MDHEN, CDR2 SYDVKM. V dropped 0 bases and J dropped 14 bases, with 8 bases sitting between them. Amplified regions were TCR beta CDR3 sequences from RNA transcripts. The TCR CDR3 first-round RT-PCR relied on the HTBI primer set. TCRdb used MiXCR to reprocess the multiplex PCR reads, holding one entry per CDR3 protein. Of 500,000 to 550,000 distinct CDR3 sequences in the sample, less than 25% were seen once. The sample holds many counts of this clonotype.

Sequencing was done on a sample of blood. The genes are TRBV28 and TRBJ2-4; the D call may be TRBD1 or TRBD2 (5 bases each). The receptor comes from a man aged 18-30 years with Graves' hyperthyroidism. The CDR3: CASSLWGREYF. The CDR3 coding sequence is TGTGCCAGCAGTTTATGGGGACGGGAGTACTTC.